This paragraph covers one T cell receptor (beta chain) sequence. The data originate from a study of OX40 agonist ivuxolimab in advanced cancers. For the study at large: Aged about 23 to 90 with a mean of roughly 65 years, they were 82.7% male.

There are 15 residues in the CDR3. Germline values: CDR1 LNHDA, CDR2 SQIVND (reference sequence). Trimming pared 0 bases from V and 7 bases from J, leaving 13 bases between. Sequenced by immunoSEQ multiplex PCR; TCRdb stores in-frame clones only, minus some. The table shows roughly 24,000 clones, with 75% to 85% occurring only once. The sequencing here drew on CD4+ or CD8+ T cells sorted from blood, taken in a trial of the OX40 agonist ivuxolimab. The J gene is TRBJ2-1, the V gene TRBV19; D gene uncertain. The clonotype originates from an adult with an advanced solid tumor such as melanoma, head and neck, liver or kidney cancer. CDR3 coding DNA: TGTGCCAGTAGTATAGATAACGGATTTGGTAATGAGCAGTTCTTC. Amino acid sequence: CASSIDNGFGNEQFF.